The 9 T cell receptor beta chains presented below share a single source sample, sequenced in a study of cytomegalovirus exposure and HLA in healthy donors. In the PCR, 60 Vbeta and 13 Jbeta primers were used. Measured with immunoSEQ multiplex PCR; TCRdb has only the in-frame clones, and not every one. The data show over 150,000 clones, 74% seen once. Sample: PBMCs. The origin of the receptors is a young woman in good health and CMV-seropositive.

This clone was counted once. The V and J genes are TRBV7-2 and TRBJ2-3, with 10 positions matching TRBD2. Germline-derived CDR1 and CDR2 are SGHTA and FQGNSA. The CDR3 runs to 15 residues. V lost 5 bases and J lost 1; bases outside the gene matches: 3. The CDR3 spells CASSRGLAGTDTQYF. CDR3 coding DNA: TGTGCCAGCAGCCGAGGACTAGCGGGCACAGATACGCAGTATTTT. The full variable domain, in which reference TRBV7-2 and TRBJ2-3 provide the parts outside the CDR3, is GAGVSQSPSNKVTEKGKDVELRCDPISGHTALYWYRQSLGQGLEFLIYFQGNSAPDKSGLPSDRFSAERTGGSVSTLTIQRTQQEDSAVYLCASSRGLAGTDTQYFGPGTRLTVL.

This clone came up once. The gene calls are TRBV18 and TRBJ1-1; a weak D match, TRBD1 (6 bases). This CDR3 is built from 15 residues. V shed 3 bases and J shed 4 bases, with 15 bases lying between them. Germline assignment: CDR1 KGHSH and CDR2 LQKENI. CDR3 in amino acids: CASSPSQGRSTEAFF. CDR3 DNA sequence: TGTGCCAGCTCACCGTCACAGGGACGGAGCACTGAAGCTTTCTTT.

As for this clone: Other nucleotide sequences in the sample specify the same CDR3. The V and J genes are TRBV5-1 and TRBJ2-7; D may be TRBD2 (5 bases). CDR3 size: 14 residues. V lost 0 bases to trimming and J lost 5 bases, with 12 bases between them. Germline loops: CDR1 SGHRS, CDR2 YFSETQ. CDR3 residues: CASSLALAGDEQYF. The DNA of the CDR3 is TGCGCCAGCAGCTTGGCTCTAGCTGGGGACGAGCAGTACTTC. Supplemented by reference TRBV5-1 and TRBJ2-7, the full variable domain reads KAGVTQTPRYLIKTRGQQVTLSCSPISGHRSVSWYQQTPGQGLQFLFEYFSETQRNKGNFPGRFSGRQFSNSRSEMNVSTLELGDSALYLCASSLALAGDEQYFGPGTRLTVT.

This chain joins TRBV5-1 and TRBJ2-1; D is perhaps TRBD2 (5 bases). This CDR3 comprises 13 residues. Germline assignment: CDR1 SGHRS and CDR2 YFSETQ. V dropped 0 bases and J dropped 5 bases, with 6 bases sitting between them. CDR3 protein: CASSLGLNNEQFF. The CDR3 DNA reads TGCGCCAGCAGCTTGGGACTAAACAATGAGCAGTTCTTC.

The genes are TRBV28 and TRBJ2-2; 8 bases are a match to TRBD2. After removal of 7 bases from V and 4 bases from J, the junction contained 5 bases not matched to a gene. The CDR3 spans 14 residues. In germline, CDR1 is MDHEN, CDR2 SYDVKM. DNA of the CDR3: TGTGCCAGCACCTGGGGGACTAGCACCGGGGAGCTGTTTTTT. Encoded protein: CASTWGTSTGELFF.

Worth noting for this clone: Other DNA sequences in this sample translate to the same CDR3. The rearrangement uses TRBV6-5 and TRBJ1-3, with TRBD1 as a possible D gene (5 bases). Germline V gene sequence: CDR1 MNHEY, CDR2 SVGAGI. The CDR3 is 16 amino acids. Trimming removed 3 bases from V and 0 bases from J, with 12 bases in between. DNA for the CDR3: TGTGCCAGCAGTTATCGCAGGGCGTACTCTGGAAACACCATATATTTT. Translated, it gives CASSYRRAYSGNTIYF.

Here the CDR3 reads CASSREGYGYTF. In DNA form, the CDR3 reads TGTGCCAGCAGCCGGGAGGGGTATGGCTACACCTTC. This chain connects TRBV7-9 to TRBJ1-2, with D possibly TRBD1 on 5 matching bases. Germline lookup yields CDR1 SEHNR and CDR2 FQNEAQ (reference sequence). The CDR3 totals 12 residues. V was pared by 5 bases and J by 5 bases, with 9 bases between.

This clone was observed a few times. The gene calls are TRBV6-5 and TRBJ2-5; a weak D match, TRBD2 (6 bases). Germline lookup yields CDR1 MNHEY and CDR2 SVGAGI. Between the trimmed V and J ends, which lost 6 bases and 5 bases, there was a span of 16 bases. This CDR3 has 14 residues. CDR3 coding DNA: TGTGCCAGCAGGGGAGCCTCGGCGGGGGAGACCCAGTACTTC. It codes for CASRGASAGETQYF.

The chain recombines TRBV28 with TRBJ2-7; TRBD1 matches at 12 bases. The CDR3 consists of 15 residues. CDR1 and CDR2 from the germline V gene are MDHEN and SYDVKM. Trimming cost V 3 bases and J 6 bases; bases outside gene matches: 6. The CDR3 region has the DNA TGTGCCAGCAGTTTCTCCGGGACAGGGGGCCGCGAGCAGTACTTC. Amino acid sequence: CASSFSGTGGREQYF.